This T cell receptor (beta chain) was identified in a study of T cells in Graves' hyperthyroidism and ophthalmopathy. RNA transcripts were the template for amplifying TCR beta CDR3 regions. Primed by the HTBI set, a first-round RT-PCR was run on the TCR CDR3. TCRdb reprocessed the multiplex PCR reads via MiXCR and lists one record per CDR3 protein. Counted here are more than 350,000 distinct CDR3 sequences, about 18% occurring once; the ten biggest clones make up around a third. Study-level findings and limits: Ophthalmopathy got predicted by the model a median approximately 6.4 months before its onset.

V was trimmed by 3 bases and J by 2 bases, leaving 28 bases between them. The CDR3 has 19 residues. The germline gives CDR1 DFQATT, CDR2 SNEGSKA (reference sequence). The sample holds a few counts of this clonotype. Its specificity is not known. The gene calls are TRBV20-1 and TRBJ1-2; tentatively, D is TRBD1 (5 bases). The specimen sequenced was blood. The receptor comes from a woman aged 30 to 39 with Graves' hyperthyroidism that later progressed to Graves' ophthalmopathy. The CDR3 reads CSASLGSSDTDGVNYGYTF. The CDR3 DNA reads as TGCAGTGCTAGCCTGGGTTCTTCGGACACCGATGGAGTAAACTATGGCTACACCTTC.